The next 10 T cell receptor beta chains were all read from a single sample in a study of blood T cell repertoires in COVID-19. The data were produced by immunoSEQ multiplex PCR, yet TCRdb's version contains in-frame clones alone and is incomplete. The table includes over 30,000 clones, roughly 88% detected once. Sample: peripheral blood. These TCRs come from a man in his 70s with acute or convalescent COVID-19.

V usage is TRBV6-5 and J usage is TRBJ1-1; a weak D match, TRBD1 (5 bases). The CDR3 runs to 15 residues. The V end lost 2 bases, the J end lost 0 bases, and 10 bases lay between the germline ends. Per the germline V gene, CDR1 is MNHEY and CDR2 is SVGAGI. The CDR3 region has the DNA TGTGCCAGCAGTTACGGGGCGCATTTGAACACTGAAGCTTTCTTT. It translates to CASSYGAHLNTEAFF.

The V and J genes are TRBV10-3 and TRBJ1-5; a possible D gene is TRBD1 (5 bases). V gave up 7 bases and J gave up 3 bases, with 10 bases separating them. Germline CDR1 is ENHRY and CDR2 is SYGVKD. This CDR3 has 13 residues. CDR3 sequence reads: CAIKETVNQPQHF. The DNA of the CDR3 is TGTGCCATCAAGGAGACAGTCAATCAGCCCCAGCATTTT.

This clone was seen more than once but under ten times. CDR3 in amino acids: CASSLYRGIQYF. In DNA, the CDR3 is TGTGCCAGCAGCCTCTATCGGGGGATTCAGTACTTC. The rearrangement uses TRBV3-1 (or the pseudogene TRBV3-2) and TRBJ2-4; D perhaps matches TRBD2 (6 bases). CDR1 and CDR2 from the germline V gene are LGHDT and YNNKEL (reference sequence). This CDR3 comprises 12 residues. Trimming pared 4 bases from V and 10 bases from J, leaving 11 bases between.

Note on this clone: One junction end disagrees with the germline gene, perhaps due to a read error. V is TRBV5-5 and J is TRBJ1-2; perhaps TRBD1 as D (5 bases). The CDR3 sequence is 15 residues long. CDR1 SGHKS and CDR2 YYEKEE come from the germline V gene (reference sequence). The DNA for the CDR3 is TGTGCCAGCAGCTTTTTGGACCAAGGGGCCGGTTTCCCCCACTTC. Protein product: CASSFLDQGAGFPHF.

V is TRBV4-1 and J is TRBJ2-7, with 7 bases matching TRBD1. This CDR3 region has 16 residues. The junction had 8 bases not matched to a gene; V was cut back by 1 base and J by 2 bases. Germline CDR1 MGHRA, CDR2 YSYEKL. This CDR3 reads CASSQVIKGATYEQYF. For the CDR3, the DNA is TGCGCCAGCAGCCAAGTTATAAAGGGGGCAACCTACGAGCAGTACTTC.

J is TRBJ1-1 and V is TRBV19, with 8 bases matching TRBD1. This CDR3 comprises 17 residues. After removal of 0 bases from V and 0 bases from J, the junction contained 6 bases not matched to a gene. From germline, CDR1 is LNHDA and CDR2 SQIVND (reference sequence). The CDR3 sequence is CASSIDSAGGLNTEAFF. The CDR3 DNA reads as TGTGCCAGTAGTATAGATTCGGCAGGGGGCCTGAACACTGAAGCTTTCTTT. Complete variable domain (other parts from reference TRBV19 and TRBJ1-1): DGGITQSPKYLFRKEGQNVTLSCEQNLNHDAMYWYRQDPGQGLRLIYYSQIVNDFQKGDIAEGYSVSREKKESFPLTVTSAQKNPTAFYLCASSIDSAGGLNTEAFFGQGTRLTVV.

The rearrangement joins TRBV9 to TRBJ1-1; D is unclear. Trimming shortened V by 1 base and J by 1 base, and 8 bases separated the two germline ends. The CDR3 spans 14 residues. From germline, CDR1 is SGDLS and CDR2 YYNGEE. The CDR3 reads CASSVNQANTEAFF. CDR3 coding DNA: TGTGCCAGCAGCGTAAATCAGGCGAACACTGAAGCTTTCTTT.

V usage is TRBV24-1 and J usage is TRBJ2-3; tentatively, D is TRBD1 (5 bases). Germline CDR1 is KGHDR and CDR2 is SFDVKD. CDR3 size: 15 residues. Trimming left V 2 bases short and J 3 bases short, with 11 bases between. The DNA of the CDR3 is TGTGCCACCAGTGATTCCCCGGCAGGGACAGATACGCAGTATTTT. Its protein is CATSDSPAGTDTQYF.

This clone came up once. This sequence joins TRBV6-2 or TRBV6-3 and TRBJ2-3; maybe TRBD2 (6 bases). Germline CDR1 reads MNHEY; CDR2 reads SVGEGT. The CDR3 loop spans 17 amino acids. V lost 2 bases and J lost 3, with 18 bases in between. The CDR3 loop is CASSYPLGGGRTDTQYF. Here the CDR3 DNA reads TGTGCCAGCAGTTACCCCTTGGGGGGAGGAAGGACAGATACGCAGTATTTT.

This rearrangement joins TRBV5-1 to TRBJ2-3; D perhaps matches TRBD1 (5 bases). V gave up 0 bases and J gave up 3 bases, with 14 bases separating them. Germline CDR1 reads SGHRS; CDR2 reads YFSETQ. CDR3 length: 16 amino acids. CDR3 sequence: CASSLAVGAGTDTQYF. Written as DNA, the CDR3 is TGCGCCAGCAGCTTGGCCGTAGGGGCTGGTACAGATACGCAGTATTTT.